The 30 T cell receptor beta chains in this list originate from one sample, sequenced in a study of T cells in Graves' hyperthyroidism and ophthalmopathy. Amplified TCR beta CDR3 regions came from RNA transcripts. HTBI primers were the set used in a first-round RT-PCR of the TCR CDR3. From the multiplex PCR reads, TCRdb called clonotypes with MiXCR, one entry per CDR3 protein. Altogether hundreds of thousands of distinct CDR3 sequences are present, around 20% being singletons, with the ten largest covering 16%. Sequenced sample: blood. The receptors here all came from a woman aged 45-60 years with Graves' hyperthyroidism that later progressed to Graves' ophthalmopathy.

This clonotype turned up a few times. The rearrangement uses TRBV20-1 and TRBJ1-1; D is undetermined. V was pared by 7 bases and J by 0 bases, with 15 bases between. The germline gives CDR1 DFQATT, CDR2 SNEGSKA (reference sequence). CDR3 length equals 14 residues. The CDR3 region is CSVQRKGMNTEAFF. Here the CDR3 DNA reads TGCAGTGTCCAACGGAAAGGGATGAACACTGAAGCTTTCTTT.

Turning to this clonotype: A much larger clone differs from this one at a single base, so this may be a read error. V usage is TRBV18 and J usage is TRBJ1-4; D not resolved. Germline V gene sequence: CDR1 KGHSH, CDR2 LQKENI. The CDR3 covers 15 residues. CDR3 bases: TGTGCCAGCTCCCTACGACCCCCCGGCGATGAAAAACCGTTTTTT. Translating it yields CASSLRPPGDEKPFF. The full variable domain, completed using reference TRBV18 and TRBJ1-4, is NAGVMQNPRHLVRRRGQEARLRCSPMKGHSHVYWYRQLPEEGLKFMVYLQKENIIDESGMPKERFSAEFPKEGPSILRIQQVVRGDSAAYFCASSLRPPGDEKPFFGSGTQLSVL.

The table lists this clonotype with many counts. J is TRBJ1-1 and V is TRBV27; D is possibly TRBD1 (5 bases). The CDR3 loop spans 14 amino acids. Trimming took off 4 bases at V and 4 bases at J, with 13 bases between the two ends. The germline CDR1 and CDR2 sequences are MNHEY and SMNVEV (reference sequence). The chain's CDR3 is CASSYLGPTTEAFF. CDR3 nucleotide sequence: TGTGCCAGCAGTTACCTGGGACCAACCACTGAAGCTTTCTTT.

The CDR3 here is CASSYSGGVTEAFF. CDR3 bases: TGTGCCAGCAGTTACTCGGGAGGGGTAACTGAAGCTTTCTTT. V gene TRBV6-2 or TRBV6-3 combines with J gene TRBJ1-1; D might be TRBD1 (5 bases). CDR3 size: 14 residues. V was clipped by 0 bases and J by 5 bases, with 10 bases between them. Germline V gives CDR1 MNHEY, CDR2 SVGEGT.

The gene calls are TRBV20-1 and TRBJ2-4, with D tentatively TRBD2 (6 bases). Germline CDR1 and CDR2: DFQATT and SNEGSKA (reference sequence). This CDR3 contains 13 residues. The V gene lost 8 bases and the J gene lost 2 bases, with 13 bases spanning the gap. The CDR3 here is CSLEGRTKNIQYF. In DNA, the CDR3 is TGCAGTCTGGAGGGCAGGACCAAAAACATTCAGTACTTC.

V and J are TRBV4-1 and TRBJ2-5; a weak D match, TRBD2 (5 bases). Trimming removed 3 bases at V and 5 bases at J, with 10 bases between. The V gene's germline CDR1 is MGHRA and CDR2 YSYEKL. The CDR3 is 13 residues long. The CDR3 region is CASSQQTGETQYF. CDR3 coding DNA: TGCGCCAGCAGCCAGCAGACGGGGGAGACCCAGTACTTC.

This clonotype was seen repeatedly, ten times or more. This chain connects TRBV13 to TRBJ2-1; 8 bases match TRBD2. V shed 5 bases and J 3 bases; nucleotides not matched to a gene: 6. CDR3 length: 15 residues. Germline-derived CDR1 and CDR2 are PRHDT and FYEKMQ (reference sequence). The CDR3 bases are TGTGCCAGCAGCCCACAAGCGGGGGTCTACAATGAGCAGTTCTTC. This codes for CASSPQAGVYNEQFF.

This clonotype came up a few times. The V gene is TRBV12-3 or TRBV12-4, the J gene TRBJ2-7, with D hard to call. The ends were cut back, 6 bases at V and 7 bases at J, with 13 bases in the middle. CDR3 length equals 12 residues. CDR3 bases: TGTGCCAGCAGCCCAGCAACCCGGGAGCAGTACTTC. This codes for CASSPATREQYF.

The chain has TRBV5-6 and TRBJ1-2; D remains ambiguous. CDR3 length: 13 amino acids. Trimming shortened V by 4 bases and J by 6 bases, and 13 bases separated the two germline ends. Germline V gene data show CDR1 as SGHDT and CDR2 as YYEEEE. CDR3 in amino acids: CASSQQRRHGYTF. The CDR3 DNA reads TGTGCCAGCAGCCAGCAAAGGCGGCATGGCTACACCTTC.

The rearrangement joins TRBV12-3 or TRBV12-4 to TRBJ1-1; D not resolved. Trimming removed 4 bases from V and 3 bases from J, with 18 bases in between. The CDR3 spans 16 residues. The CDR3 spells CASSSDAIHRDTEAFF. The CDR3 DNA reads as TGTGCCAGCAGTTCCGACGCCATCCATAGGGACACTGAAGCTTTCTTT.

This clonotype was counted between two and nine times. The chain uses TRBV29-1 and TRBJ2-3; D is perhaps TRBD2 (6 bases). Germline V gene lookup returns CDR1 SQVTM and CDR2 ANQGSEA. There are 12 residues in the CDR3. V was clipped by 7 bases and J by 5 bases, with 13 bases between them. The CDR3 sequence is CSGGRAGDTQYF. CDR3 DNA sequence: TGCAGCGGTGGACGAGCGGGAGATACGCAGTATTTT.

This chain connects TRBV6-1 to TRBJ2-3, with 9 nucleotides matching TRBD2. The CDR3 sequence is 15 residues long. V trimming: 8 bases; J trimming: 4 bases; junction bases outside the gene matches: 10. CDR1 and CDR2 from the germline V gene are MNHNS and SASEGT. Written as DNA, the CDR3 is TGTGCCAGCTACGCTCCGGGACTAGCAGCAGATACGCAGTATTTT. Translated, it gives CASYAPGLAADTQYF.

Worth noting for this clonotype: The final CDR3 position lacks the conserved phenylalanine or tryptophan, pointing to a likely read error. This chain uses TRBV6-5 with TRBJ2-1; 12 bases fit TRBD2. Germline CDR1 is MNHEY and CDR2 is SVGAGI. V shed 3 bases and J 7 bases; nucleotides not matched to a gene: 7. The CDR3 loop spans 16 amino acids. The CDR3, as DNA: TGTGCCAGCAGTTATGTTCCTAGCGGGGGGGCGAATGAGCAGTTCCTC. Amino acid sequence: CASSYVPSGGANEQFL.

This clonotype was counted ten times or more. The chain carries TRBV7-6 and TRBJ2-1; TRBD2 agrees at 10 bases. J lost 2 bases, V lost 6 bases, and 4 bases had no gene match. In germline, CDR1 is SGHVS, CDR2 FNYEAQ. The CDR3 has 15 amino acids. This CDR3 reads CASSLSGGAYNEQFF. For the CDR3, the DNA is TGTGCCAGCAGTCTCAGCGGGGGGGCCTACAATGAGCAGTTCTTC.

The J gene is TRBJ2-1, the V gene TRBV9; 15 positions agree with TRBD2. This CDR3 region has 18 residues. Germline V CDR1 and CDR2: SGDLS, YYNGEE. V gave up 4 bases and J gave up 4 bases; unmatched junction bases: 9. The CDR3 DNA reads as TGTGCCAGCAGCCCGGGCGGGACTAGCGGGGGGCCGTACAATGAGCAGTTCTTC. It specifies CASSPGGTSGGPYNEQFF. Looking up the rest from reference TRBV9 and TRBJ2-1 gives the full variable domain: DSGVTQTPKHLITATGQRVTLRCSPRSGDLSVYWYQQSLDQGLQFLIQYYNGEERAKGNILERFSAQQFPDLHSELNLSSLELGDSALYFCASSPGGTSGGPYNEQFFGPGTRLTVL.

This clonotype has only a few counts. Sequence at one end of the junction differs from germline and may be a read error. The chain uses TRBV30 and TRBJ1-1; D call uncertain. The CDR3 is 14 amino acids. Germline CDR1 is GTSNPN and CDR2 is SVGIG (reference sequence). The CDR3 loop reads CAWSVTDLNTEVFF. CDR3 DNA sequence: TGTGCCTGGAGTGTAACGGACCTGAACACTGAAGTTTTCTTT.

In its sample, this clonotype was seen many times. V gene TRBV20-1 combines with J gene TRBJ1-2; tentative D call: TRBD1 (6 bases). V was cut by 1 base and J by 4 bases, with 16 bases left in between. The CDR3 contains 15 residues. Germline V gene sequence: CDR1 DFQATT, CDR2 SNEGSKA (reference sequence). CDR3 in amino acids: CSARVSGEEAYGYTF. As DNA, the CDR3 is TGCAGTGCTAGAGTTTCAGGGGAGGAAGCCTATGGCTACACCTTC.

The table lists this clonotype with a few counts. V usage is TRBV4-2 and J usage is TRBJ1-3; perhaps TRBD1 as D (5 bases). Trimming stripped 4 bases from V and 7 bases from J, with 20 bases between. The germline gives CDR1 LGHNA, CDR2 YNFKEQ. CDR3 length: 16 residues. The CDR3 DNA sequence: TGTGCCAGCAGCCGGAGTGGAACAGGTCCTCGGAACACCATATATTTT. This codes for CASSRSGTGPRNTIYF.

The gene calls are TRBV14 and TRBJ1-2, with unresolved D. Germline CDR1 SGHDN, CDR2 FVKESK. The germline V and J ends were trimmed by 1 base and 3 bases, with 15 bases remaining between them. The CDR3 covers 16 residues. CDR3 sequence reads: CASSQGPGIRDYGYTF. The CDR3 nucleotides are TGTGCCAGCAGCCAAGGACCGGGGATTAGGGACTATGGCTACACCTTC.

This clonotype has just a few counts. The chain joins TRBV19 to TRBJ1-1; a possible D gene is TRBD1 (6 bases). V dropped 5 bases and J dropped 0 bases, with 13 bases sitting between them. CDR1 and CDR2 from the germline V gene are LNHDA and SQIVND (reference sequence). The CDR3 consists of 15 residues. The CDR3 DNA reads as TGTGCCAGTAGTTTGCGGAGGGACATGAACACTGAAGCTTTCTTT. It encodes CASSLRRDMNTEAFF. The full variable domain, in which reference TRBV19 and TRBJ1-1 provide the parts outside the CDR3, is DGGITQSPKYLFRKEGQNVTLSCEQNLNHDAMYWYRQDPGQGLRLIYYSQIVNDFQKGDIAEGYSVSREKKESFPLTVTSAQKNPTAFYLCASSLRRDMNTEAFFGQGTRLTVV.

This clonotype was counted many times. V is TRBV3-1 and J is TRBJ1-4; maybe TRBD1 (5 bases). The CDR3 extends over 15 amino acids. V lost 1 base and J lost 0, with 6 bases in between. Germline V gene sequence: CDR1 LGHDT, CDR2 YNNKEL (reference sequence). In nucleotides, the CDR3 is TGTGCCAGCAGCCAAGGGGACCCAACTAATGAAAAACTGTTTTTT. Translation gives CASSQGDPTNEKLFF.

The rearrangement joins TRBV12-5 to TRBJ2-2, with D perhaps TRBD2 (7 bases). There are 14 residues in the CDR3. CDR1 and CDR2 from the germline V gene are LGHNT and FRNRAP. The germline V and J ends were trimmed by 6 bases and 2 bases, with 10 bases remaining between them. CDR3 protein: CASGGGLNTGELFF. The CDR3 coding sequence is TGTGCTAGTGGGGGGGGGCTAAACACCGGGGAGCTGTTTTTT.

This clonotype was picked up many times. V gene TRBV6-1 combines with J gene TRBJ2-1; the match to TRBD2 covers 12 bases. Germline V gene data show CDR1 as MNHNS and CDR2 as SASEGT. Trimming removed 1 base from V and 12 bases from J; junction bases left unmatched: 4. CDR3 length: 14 residues. The CDR3 sequence is CASSEELGLAGQFF. The CDR3 DNA is TGTGCCAGCAGTGAAGAATTGGGACTAGCGGGGCAGTTCTTC.

This clonotype was observed many times. In DNA, the CDR3 is TGTGCCAGCACCACCGGACAGTCTAACTATGGCTACACCTTC. Protein: CASTTGQSNYGYTF. The V and J genes are TRBV7-2 and TRBJ1-2; D might be TRBD1 (6 bases). V was clipped by 7 bases and J by 0 bases, with 12 bases between them. The CDR3 spans 14 residues. The V gene's germline CDR1 is SGHTA and CDR2 FQGNSA.

This clonotype has ten or more counts. The rearrangement links TRBV7-8 to TRBJ2-5; D unclear. V gave up 5 bases and J gave up 4 bases, with 14 bases separating them. The CDR3 extends over 14 amino acids. CDR1 is SGHVS and CDR2 is FQNEAQ in the germline V gene. The CDR3 DNA sequence: TGTGCCAGCAGCAACCCCGGGCCCTTAGAGACCCAGTACTTC. This gives the protein CASSNPGPLETQYF.

This clonotype appeared many times. The rearrangement links TRBV12-3 or TRBV12-4 to TRBJ2-7; 8 bases fit TRBD1. V lost 5 bases and J lost 2; bases outside the gene matches: 2. The CDR3 sequence is 13 residues long. CDR3 sequence (DNA): TGTGCCAGCAGTATGACAGGGGCCTACGAGCAGTACTTC. This sequence encodes CASSMTGAYEQYF.

This chain joins TRBV12-3 or TRBV12-4 and TRBJ2-4; D is unresolved. The CDR3 loop spans 16 amino acids. V lost 1 base and J 0 bases, leaving 10 bases between the germline ends. CDR3 bases: TGTGCCAGCAGTTTAGACCGGCGTATAGCCAAAAACATTCAGTACTTC. As protein: CASSLDRRIAKNIQYF.

The V gene is TRBV19, the J gene TRBJ2-3; 7 bases agree with TRBD1. CDR3 length equals 14 residues. Germline CDR1 LNHDA, CDR2 SQIVND (reference sequence). J lost 2 bases, V lost 4 bases, and 3 bases had no gene match. In nucleotides, the CDR3 is TGTGCCAGTAGTACAGGACAGGACACAGATACGCAGTATTTT. It is translated as CASSTGQDTDTQYF.

The table lists this clonotype with a few counts. The chain carries TRBV28 and TRBJ1-1, with D uncertain. V was pared by 7 bases and J by 5 bases, with 5 bases between. The CDR3 sequence is 10 residues long. Germline assignment: CDR1 MDHEN and CDR2 SYDVKM. For the CDR3, the DNA is TGTGCCAGCATGTCGACTGAAGCTTTCTTT. It specifies CASMSTEAFF. The entire variable domain, with the rest obtained from reference TRBV28 and TRBJ1-1, is as follows: DVKVTQSSRYLVKRTGEKVFLECVQDMDHENMFWYRQDPGLGLRLIYFSYDVKMKEKGDIPEGYSVSREKKERFSLILESASTNQTSMYLCASMSTEAFFGQGTRLTVV.

This clonotype was counted only a few times. The chain has TRBV5-1 and TRBJ1-6, with D unclear. CDR1 is SGHRS and CDR2 is YFSETQ in the germline V gene. This CDR3 is built from 12 residues. Trimming left V 0 bases short and J 14 bases short, with 9 bases between. Here the CDR3 reads CASSLAHVTLHF. For the CDR3, the DNA is TGCGCCAGCAGCTTGGCCCACGTAACCCTCCACTTT.